The clone carrying this T cell receptor beta chain was observed a single time. The TCRbeta library was prepared with unique molecular identifiers. Using its own MiXCR run on the PCR reads, TCRdb lists one record per CDR3 protein. The top ten clones hold over 0.95% of a sample with 600,000 to 700,000 distinct CDR3 sequences, 16% of them seen once. V was clipped by 5 bases and J by 2 bases, with 19 bases between them. Germline values: CDR1 SGHAT, CDR2 FQNNGV. The CDR3 consists of 18 residues. The data belong to a study of T-cell reconstitution after alpha-beta-depleted transplantation in children. The receptor comes from a human donor who donated a stem cell graft to a child with acute myeloid leukemia. The sample here was PBMCs from the stem cell graft donor, taken from the stem cell graft. The chain joins TRBV11-2 to TRBJ2-6, with a possible D match to TRBD2 (7 bases). The CDR3 coding sequence is TGTGCCAGCAGCGCATCCGGGGGGCTAATGGCTGGGGCCAACGTCCTGACTTTC. Its protein is CASSASGGLMAGANVLTF.